The 24 T cell receptor beta chains below come from one sample, sequenced in a study of glioma-infiltrating T cells after dendritic cell vaccination. Assay used: immunoSEQ multiplex PCR; TCRdb lists only in-frame clones, some missing. The sample yields roughly 100,000 clones, roughly 81% seen once. Sequencing used blood, obtained before dendritic cell vaccination. These receptors came from a human donor with glioblastoma.

The chain couples TRBV30 to TRBJ1-6; TRBD1 matches at 8 bases. CDR3 length equals 12 residues. Per germline, CDR1 GTSNPN and CDR2 SVGIG (reference sequence). Losses at the gene ends were 6 bases for V and 15 bases for J; bases not matched to a gene: 10. CDR3 nucleotide sequence: TGTGCCTGCGCCGGGACAGGTTTACTCCTCCACTTT. This gives the protein CACAGTGLLLHF. Filled out from reference TRBV30 and TRBJ1-6, the complete variable domain reads SQTIHQWPATLVQPVGSPLSLECTVEGTSNPNLYWYRQAAGRGLQLLFYSVGIGQISSEVPQNLSASRPQDRQFILSSKKLLLSDSGFYLCACAGTGLLLHFGNGTRLTVT.

The chain links TRBV6-1 to TRBJ1-6, with D unclear. The CDR3 covers 17 residues. The germline gives CDR1 MNHNS, CDR2 SASEGT. V lost 2 bases to trimming and J lost 5 bases, with 16 bases between them. Written as DNA, the CDR3 is TGTGCCAGCAGTGAATCTTCGTCGACATTTGATAATTCACCCCTCCACTTT. It translates to CASSESSSTFDNSPLHF.

The J gene is TRBJ2-1, the V gene TRBV11-2, with 9 bases that match TRBD2. The CDR3 is made up of 15 amino acids. Germline V gives CDR1 SGHAT, CDR2 FQNNGV. Germline trimming cut 4 bases from V and 2 bases from J; bases unmatched to any gene: 3. Here the CDR3 DNA reads TGTGCCAGCAGCTACGGCGGGGGGGCCTACAATGAGCAGTTCTTC. Protein product: CASSYGGGAYNEQFF.

There are a few counts of this clone. The rearrangement uses TRBV19 and TRBJ1-1, with D possibly TRBD1 on 5 matching bases. From germline, CDR1 is LNHDA and CDR2 SQIVND (reference sequence). V was cut by 4 bases and J by 6 bases, with 15 bases left in between. The CDR3 has 14 amino acids. Here the CDR3 reads CASSTTFTGAEAFF. CDR3 coding DNA: TGTGCCAGTAGTACCACCTTTACAGGCGCTGAAGCTTTCTTT.

The gene calls are TRBV13 and TRBJ2-5; the match to TRBD2 covers 14 bases. Germline lookup yields CDR1 PRHDT and CDR2 FYEKMQ (reference sequence). The trim removed 4 bases at V and 5 bases at J, leaving 6 bases unmatched. There are 16 residues in the CDR3. CDR3 amino acids: CASSSRLAGGLETQYF. The DNA for the CDR3 is TGTGCCAGCAGCTCCCGACTAGCGGGGGGGCTGGAGACCCAGTACTTC. Full variable domain (remainder filled in from reference TRBV13 and TRBJ2-5): AAGVIQSPRHLIKEKRETATLKCYPIPRHDTVYWYQQGPGQDPQFLISFYEKMQSDKGSIPDRFSAQQFSDYHSELNMSSLELGDSALYFCASSSRLAGGLETQYFGPGTRLLVL.

V gene TRBV9 combines with J gene TRBJ2-7, with 8 bases fitting TRBD1. The CDR3 loop spans 15 amino acids. Germline CDR1 and CDR2: SGDLS and YYNGEE. The V gene end was trimmed by 0 bases and the J gene end by 7 bases; junction bases not matched to a gene: 9. The CDR3 protein is CASSVARGLSGEQYF. Written as DNA, the CDR3 is TGTGCCAGCAGCGTAGCCAGGGGGCTCTCCGGGGAGCAGTACTTC.

This sequence joins TRBV7-6 and TRBJ1-2, with 10 bases identical to TRBD1. J was trimmed by 4 bases and V by 5 bases; bases with no gene match: 4. Germline V gene lookup returns CDR1 SGHVS and CDR2 FNYEAQ. The CDR3 covers 14 residues. CDR3 region: CASSTGTGVYGYTF. The CDR3 DNA reads as TGTGCCAGCAGCACCGGGACAGGGGTCTATGGCTACACCTTC.

The chain uses TRBV27 and TRBJ1-2; possible D gene TRBD1, 5 bases. Deletions cut 6 bases from V and 8 bases from J, with 16 bases between. This CDR3 region has 13 residues. Germline CDR1 and CDR2: MNHEY and SMNVEV (reference sequence). In nucleotides, the CDR3 is TGTGCCAGCAGGAGGACACGGGCGCAAGGCTACACCTTC. Its translation: CASRRTRAQGYTF.

With respect to this clone: The junction and the germline gene differ at one end; a read error may be behind it. The rearrangement joins TRBV7-2 to TRBJ2-3; 12 nucleotides line up with TRBD2. The CDR3 is made up of 15 amino acids. Germline-derived CDR1 and CDR2 are SGHTA and FQGNSA. The CDR3 sequence: CASGLRLAGGTTQYF. The CDR3 bases are TGTGCCAGCGGCTTAAGGCTAGCGGGGGGGACTACGCAGTATTTT.

The chain carries TRBV6-1 and TRBJ1-6; TRBD1 agrees at 7 bases. CDR1 MNHNS and CDR2 SASEGT come from the germline V gene. The V segment lost 6 bases and the J segment 3 bases; nucleotides outside the gene matches: 2. This CDR3 has 14 residues. CDR3: CASRQGLYNSPLHF. The DNA for the CDR3 is TGTGCCAGCAGACAGGGGCTCTATAATTCACCCCTCCACTTT.

The rearrangement joins TRBV18 to TRBJ2-3; the match to TRBD2 covers 9 bases. The CDR3 is 17 residues long. Germline CDR1 and CDR2: KGHSH and LQKENI. The junction had 16 bases not matched to a gene; V was cut back by 6 bases and J by 6 bases. The CDR3 here is CASSPIRAAGGLDTQYF. The DNA of the CDR3 is TGTGCCAGCTCGCCAATCCGGGCCGCGGGGGGGCTGGATACGCAGTATTTT.

The rearrangement links TRBV5-8 to TRBJ2-3, with a weak D call TRBD2 (5 bases). V was clipped by 2 bases and J by 0 bases, with 16 bases between them. The germline CDR1 and CDR2 sequences are SGHTS and YDEGEE. The CDR3 sequence is 17 residues long. CDR3 in DNA: TGTGCCAGCAGCTTCCCGACTACTACGGGTAGCACAGATACGCAGTATTTT. Protein sequence: CASSFPTTTGSTDTQYF.

The rearrangement links TRBV5-4 to TRBJ1-2; 9 nucleotides align to TRBD1. Germline values: CDR1 SGHNT, CDR2 YYREEE (reference sequence). The CDR3 contains 13 residues. V lost 4 bases and J lost 6; bases outside the gene matches: 4. CDR3 nucleotides: TGTGCCAGCAGCCTAGACAGGGGGGATGGCTACACCTTC. Its translation is CASSLDRGDGYTF.

The table lists this clone with a few counts. The chain combines TRBV11-3 with TRBJ1-2; D is possibly TRBD1 (6 bases). The CDR3 has 14 residues. Germline V gives CDR1 SGHNT, CDR2 YENEEA. V gave up 8 bases and J gave up 4 bases, with 17 bases separating them. The CDR3 reads CASSAGTHVYGYTF. The CDR3 coding sequence is TGTGCCAGCTCCGCCGGGACACATGTCTATGGCTACACCTTC.

This chain joins TRBV7-3 and TRBJ2-3; D is unclear. This CDR3 has 13 residues. Trimming took off 4 bases at V and 2 bases at J, with 7 bases between the two ends. CDR1 SGHTA and CDR2 FQGTGA come from the germline V gene. Here the CDR3 reads CASSSEFTDTQYF. CDR3 DNA sequence: TGTGCCAGCAGCTCCGAGTTCACAGATACGCAGTATTTT.

The chain employs TRBV6-5 and TRBJ2-7; TRBD1 might be the D (6 bases). Germline-derived CDR1 and CDR2 are MNHEY and SVGAGI. The CDR3 loop spans 14 amino acids. V was trimmed by 6 bases and J by 7 bases, leaving 19 bases between them. In DNA form, the CDR3 reads TGTGCCAGCAGCAGAACAGGGCTTACCTGGGAGCAGTACTTC. Protein sequence: CASSRTGLTWEQYF.

Points on this clone: This CDR3 is also generated by other DNA sequences in the sample. V gene TRBV18 combines with J gene TRBJ2-3; D not resolved. The CDR3 has 12 amino acids. V shed 2 bases and J shed 3 bases, with 3 bases lying between them. Germline CDR1 KGHSH, CDR2 LQKENI. The CDR3 loop is CASSPTTDTQYF. As DNA, the CDR3 is TGTGCCAGCTCACCAACTACAGATACGCAGTATTTT.

This rearrangement joins TRBV4-3 to TRBJ1-1; TRBD1 matches at 8 bases. The CDR3 is 14 residues long. Per the germline V gene, CDR1 is LGHNA and CDR2 is YSLEER. V lost 3 bases to trimming and J lost 4 bases; unmatched junction nucleotides: 4. The chain's CDR3 is CASSQTDRGTEAFF. The CDR3 nucleotides read TGCGCCAGCAGCCAGACCGACAGGGGCACTGAAGCTTTCTTT.

The CDR3 DNA reads TGTGCCCGGGGGGACTCAGCGGAGCAGCAGTTCTTC. This translates into CARGDSAEQQFF. The rearrangement joins TRBV30 to TRBJ2-1, with 7 bases fitting TRBD2. This CDR3 has 12 residues. Germline V CDR1 and CDR2: GTSNPN, SVGIG (reference sequence). V lost 8 bases, J lost 11 bases, and 12 bases stayed unmatched.

The chain uses TRBV5-1 and TRBJ1-1, with 11 bases identical to TRBD1. The CDR3 contains 18 residues. Unmatched junction bases numbered 12, after V lost 0 bases and J lost 5 bases. CDR1 SGHRS and CDR2 YFSETQ come from the germline V gene. The CDR3 nucleotides read TGCGCCAGCAGCTTGGAAGAGGGGACAGGGGGGACCGGGACTGAAGCTTTCTTT. This encodes CASSLEEGTGGTGTEAFF.

The rearrangement links TRBV29-1 to TRBJ1-1, with D perhaps matching TRBD1 (6 bases). This CDR3 contains 13 residues. CDR1 is SQVTM, CDR2 ANQGSEA, per germline. The germline V and J ends were trimmed by 5 bases and 4 bases, with 14 bases remaining between them. CDR3: CSVRPGVGTEAFF. CDR3 DNA: TGCAGCGTTCGTCCAGGGGTGGGCACTGAAGCTTTCTTT.

V gene TRBV30 combines with J gene TRBJ2-7; TRBD1 agrees at 12 bases. V was pared by 5 bases and J by 5 bases, with 1 base of the junction left unmatched. Germline V gene data show CDR1 as GTSNPN and CDR2 as SVGIG (reference sequence). The CDR3 contains 12 residues. CDR3 DNA: TGTGCCTGGGGGACAGGGGGCAACGAGCAGTACTTC. This codes for CAWGTGGNEQYF. The full variable domain, with the rest looked up from reference TRBV30 and TRBJ2-7, is SQTIHQWPATLVQPVGSPLSLECTVEGTSNPNLYWYRQAAGRGLQLLFYSVGIGQISSEVPQNLSASRPQDRQFILSSKKLLLSDSGFYLCAWGTGGNEQYFGPGTRLTVT.

This chain connects TRBV10-1 to TRBJ2-1, with a weak D call TRBD2 (6 bases). Germline values: CDR1 WNHNN, CDR2 SYGVQD (reference sequence). This CDR3 comprises 14 residues. Trimming took off 7 bases at V and 9 bases at J, with 19 bases between the two ends. This CDR3 reads CASTGRRDGGEQFF. The CDR3 DNA is TGCGCCAGCACAGGAAGACGAGACGGGGGTGAGCAGTTCTTC.

CDR3: CASQRLDSPLHF. CDR3 sequence (DNA): TGTGCCAGCCAGCGGTTGGATTCACCCCTCCACTTT. This chain connects TRBV6-6 to TRBJ1-6; D not certain. Germline V gene lookup returns CDR1 MNHNY and CDR2 SVGAGI (reference sequence). This CDR3 region has 12 residues. V shed 8 bases and J shed 8 bases, with 10 bases lying between them.